The sequence of this T cell receptor (beta chain) was determined in a study of blood T cell repertoires in COVID-19. The method was immunoSEQ multiplex PCR; TCRdb's version includes in-frame clones alone and lacks a portion of them. Of 220,000 or so clones listed, roughly 84% are singletons. This CDR3 contains 15 residues. Germline trimming cut 1 base from V and 8 bases from J; bases unmatched to any gene: 7. From germline, CDR1 is MGHDK and CDR2 SYGVNS. The TCR comes from a woman in her thirties or forties who had recovered from COVID-19. Sequenced: PBMCs or T cells enriched from blood (not recorded which). The chain carries TRBV25-1 and TRBJ1-4; 7 nucleotides agree with TRBD1. CDR3 nucleotide sequence: TGTGCCAGCAGTGAATCCCCAGGGGGAAGGGAAAAACTGTTTTTT. Protein sequence: CASSESPGGREKLFF. The variable domain in full, with the rest retrieved from reference TRBV25-1 and TRBJ1-4, is EADIYQTPRYLVIGTGKKITLECSQTMGHDKMYWYQQDPGMELHLIHYSYGVNSTEKGDLSSESTVSRIRTEHFPLTLESARPSHTSQYLCASSESPGGREKLFFGSGTQLSVL.